The sample holds one count of the clone carrying this T cell receptor beta chain. The antigen is undetermined. These data originate in a study of cytomegalovirus exposure and HLA in healthy donors. Germline lookup yields CDR1 KGHSH and CDR2 LQKENI. The CDR3 loop spans 15 amino acids. V gave up 2 bases and J gave up 5 bases; unmatched junction bases: 5. PCR amplification relied on 60 Vbeta primers (plus 13 Jbeta primers). The table came from immunoSEQ multiplex PCR; TCRdb's copy has only in-frame clones and leaves some out. The sample holds roughly 110,000 clones; 75% to 85% are singletons and the top ten take 1.6%. Overall study results and limits: Follow-up analysis later connected one missense variant in DCLRE1C with trimming of TCR beta V- and J-genes. It was assumed in the presence/absence analyses that sequencing depth was roughly uniform across donors. Accurate prediction of most subjects' HLA-A and HLA-B alleles from TCR beta sequences was reported.

This clonotype was sampled from a man in his forties or fifties in good health and CMV-seronegative. The V gene is TRBV18, the J gene TRBJ2-1; 8 bases match TRBD2. The specimen was PBMCs. For the CDR3, the DNA is TGTGCCAGCTCACCAACCGGGACTAGTGACAATGAGCAGTTCTTC. Its translation: CASSPTGTSDNEQFF.